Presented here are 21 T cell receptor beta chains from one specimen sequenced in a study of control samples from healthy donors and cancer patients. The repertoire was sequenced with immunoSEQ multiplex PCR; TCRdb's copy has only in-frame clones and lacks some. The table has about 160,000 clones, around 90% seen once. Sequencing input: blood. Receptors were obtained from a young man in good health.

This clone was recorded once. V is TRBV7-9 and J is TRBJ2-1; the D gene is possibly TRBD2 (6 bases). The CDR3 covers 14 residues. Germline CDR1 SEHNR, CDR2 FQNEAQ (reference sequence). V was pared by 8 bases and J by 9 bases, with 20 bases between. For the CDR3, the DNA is TGTGCCAGCCTCCGGAGGGCGATCACGGGTGAGCAGTTCTTC. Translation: CASLRRAITGEQFF.

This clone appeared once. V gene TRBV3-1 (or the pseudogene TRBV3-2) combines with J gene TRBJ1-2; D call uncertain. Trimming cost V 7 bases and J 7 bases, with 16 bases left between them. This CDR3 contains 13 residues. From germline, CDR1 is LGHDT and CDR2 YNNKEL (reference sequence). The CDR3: CASKTEGGSGYTF. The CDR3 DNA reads TGTGCCAGCAAGACTGAGGGTGGTTCTGGCTACACCTTC.

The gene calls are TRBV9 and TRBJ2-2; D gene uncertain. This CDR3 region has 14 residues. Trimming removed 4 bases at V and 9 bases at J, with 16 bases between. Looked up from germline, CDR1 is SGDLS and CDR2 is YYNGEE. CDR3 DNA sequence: TGTGCCAGCAGCTCAACCGGCCCGCACCGGGAGCTGTTTTTT. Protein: CASSSTGPHRELFF.

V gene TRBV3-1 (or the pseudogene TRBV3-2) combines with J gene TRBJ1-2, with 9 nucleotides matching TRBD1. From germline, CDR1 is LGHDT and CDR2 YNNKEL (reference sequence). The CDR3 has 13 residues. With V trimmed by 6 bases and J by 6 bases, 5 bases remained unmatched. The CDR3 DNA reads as TGTGCCAGCAGTAGAACAGGGGGCAATGGCTACACCTTC. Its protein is CASSRTGGNGYTF.

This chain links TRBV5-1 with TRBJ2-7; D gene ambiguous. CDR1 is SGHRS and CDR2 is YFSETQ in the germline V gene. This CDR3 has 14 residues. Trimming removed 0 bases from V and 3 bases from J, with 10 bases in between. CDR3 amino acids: CASSLAQTGYEQYF. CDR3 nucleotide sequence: TGCGCCAGCAGCTTGGCGCAGACCGGCTACGAGCAGTACTTC.

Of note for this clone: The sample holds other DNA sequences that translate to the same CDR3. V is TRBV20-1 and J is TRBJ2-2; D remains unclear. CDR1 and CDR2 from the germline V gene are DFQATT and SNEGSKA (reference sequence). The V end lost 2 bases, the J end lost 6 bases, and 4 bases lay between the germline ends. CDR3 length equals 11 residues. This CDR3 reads CSARRAGELFF. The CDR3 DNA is TGCAGTGCTAGAAGGGCCGGGGAGCTGTTTTTT.

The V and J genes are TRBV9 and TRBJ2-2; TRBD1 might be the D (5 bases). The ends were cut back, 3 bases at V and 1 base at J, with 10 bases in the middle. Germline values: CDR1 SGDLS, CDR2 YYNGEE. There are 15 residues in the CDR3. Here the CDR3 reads CASSDRRVNTGELFF. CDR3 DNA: TGTGCCAGCAGCGACCGCAGGGTGAACACCGGGGAGCTGTTTTTT.

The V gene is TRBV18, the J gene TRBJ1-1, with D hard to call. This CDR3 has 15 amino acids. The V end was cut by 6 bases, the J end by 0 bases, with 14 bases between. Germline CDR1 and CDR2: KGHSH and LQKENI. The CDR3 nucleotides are TGTGCCAGCTCGCCAAGGGAGAAAATGAACACTGAAGCTTTCTTT. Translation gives CASSPREKMNTEAFF.

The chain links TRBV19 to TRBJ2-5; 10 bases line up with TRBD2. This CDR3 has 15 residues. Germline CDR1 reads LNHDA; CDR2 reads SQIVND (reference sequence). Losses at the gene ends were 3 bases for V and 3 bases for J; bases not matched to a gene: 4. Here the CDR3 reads CASSISGTSEETQYF. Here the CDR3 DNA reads TGTGCCAGTAGTATCTCCGGGACTAGCGAAGAGACCCAGTACTTC.

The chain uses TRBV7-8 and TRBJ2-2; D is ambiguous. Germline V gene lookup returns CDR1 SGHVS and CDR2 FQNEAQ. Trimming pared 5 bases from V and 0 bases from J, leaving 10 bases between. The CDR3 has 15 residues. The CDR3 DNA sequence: TGTGCCAGCAGCCGCCAACTGGCGAACACCGGGGAGCTGTTTTTT. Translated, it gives CASSRQLANTGELFF.

The CDR3 region has the DNA TGTGCCTGGAGCCTCGTGAACACTGAAGCTTTCTTT. The encoded protein is CAWSLVNTEAFF. The chain has TRBV30 and TRBJ1-1; D unresolved. V was shortened by 3 bases and J by 0 bases, with 5 bases between the two germline ends. Germline lookup yields CDR1 GTSNPN and CDR2 SVGIG (reference sequence). This CDR3 comprises 12 residues.

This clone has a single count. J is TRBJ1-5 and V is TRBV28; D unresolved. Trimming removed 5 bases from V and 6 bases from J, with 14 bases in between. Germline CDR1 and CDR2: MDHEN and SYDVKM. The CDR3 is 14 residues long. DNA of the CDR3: TGTGCCAGCAGTATCGAGGGCCCCGCTCAGCCCCAGCATTTT. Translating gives CASSIEGPAQPQHF.

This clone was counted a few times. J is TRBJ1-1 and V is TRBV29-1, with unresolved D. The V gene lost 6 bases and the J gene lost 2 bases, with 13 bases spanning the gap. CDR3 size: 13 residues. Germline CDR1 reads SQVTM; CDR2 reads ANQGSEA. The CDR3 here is CSVPIGLNTEAFF. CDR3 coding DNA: TGCAGCGTGCCAATTGGTTTAAACACTGAAGCTTTCTTT.

CDR3 DNA: TGTGCCAGCAGTTTAGTGACCGGGTCGGAAGCTTTCTTT. This sequence encodes CASSLVTGSEAFF. The rearrangement links TRBV12-3 or TRBV12-4 to TRBJ1-1; D unresolved. Trimming took 1 base from V and 8 from J, leaving 11 bases between them. The CDR3 contains 13 residues.

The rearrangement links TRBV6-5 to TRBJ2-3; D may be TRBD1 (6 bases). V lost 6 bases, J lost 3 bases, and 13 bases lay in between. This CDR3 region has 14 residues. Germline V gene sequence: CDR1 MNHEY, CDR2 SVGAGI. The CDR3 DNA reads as TGTGCCAGCAGCCCACAGGGCGAGACAGATACGCAGTATTTT. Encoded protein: CASSPQGETDTQYF.

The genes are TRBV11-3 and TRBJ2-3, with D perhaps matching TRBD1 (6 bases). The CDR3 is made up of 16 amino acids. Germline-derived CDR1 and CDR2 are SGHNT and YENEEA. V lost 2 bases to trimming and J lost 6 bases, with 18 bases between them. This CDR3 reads CASSLRTRGGGDTQYF. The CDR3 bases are TGTGCCAGCAGCTTACGGACCAGGGGCGGCGGGGATACGCAGTATTTT.

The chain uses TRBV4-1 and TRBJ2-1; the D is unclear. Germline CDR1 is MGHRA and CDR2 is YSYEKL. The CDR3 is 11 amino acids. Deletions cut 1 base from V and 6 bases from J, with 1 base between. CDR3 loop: CASSQANEQFF. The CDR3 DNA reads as TGCGCCAGCAGCCAAGCCAATGAGCAGTTCTTC.

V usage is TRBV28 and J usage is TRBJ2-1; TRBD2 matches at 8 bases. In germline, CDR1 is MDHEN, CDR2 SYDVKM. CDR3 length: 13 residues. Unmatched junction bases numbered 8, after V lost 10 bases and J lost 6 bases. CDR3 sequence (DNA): TGTGCCACCGACGGGACTAGGGGCAATGAGCAGTTCTTC. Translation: CATDGTRGNEQFF.

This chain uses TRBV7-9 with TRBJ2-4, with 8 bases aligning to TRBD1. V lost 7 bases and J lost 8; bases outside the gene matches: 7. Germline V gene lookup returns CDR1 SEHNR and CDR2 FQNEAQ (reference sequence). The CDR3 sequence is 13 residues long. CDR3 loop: CASTVTTGDIQYF. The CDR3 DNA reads TGTGCCAGCACCGTTACGACAGGGGACATTCAGTACTTC.

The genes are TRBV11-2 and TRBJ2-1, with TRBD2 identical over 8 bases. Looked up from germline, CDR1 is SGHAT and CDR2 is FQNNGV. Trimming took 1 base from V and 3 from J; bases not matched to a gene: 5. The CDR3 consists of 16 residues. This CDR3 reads CASSLVLADRYNEQFF. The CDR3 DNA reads TGTGCCAGCAGCTTAGTACTAGCGGATCGCTACAATGAGCAGTTCTTC.

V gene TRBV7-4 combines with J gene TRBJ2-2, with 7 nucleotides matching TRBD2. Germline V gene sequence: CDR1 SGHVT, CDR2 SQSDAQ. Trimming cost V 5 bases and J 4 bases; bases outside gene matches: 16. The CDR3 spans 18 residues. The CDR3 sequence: CASSPGVVKRGPTGELFF. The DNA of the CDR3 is TGTGCCAGCAGCCCCGGGGTGGTGAAGCGGGGTCCCACCGGGGAGCTGTTTTTT. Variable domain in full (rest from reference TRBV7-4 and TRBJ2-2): GAGVSQSPRYKVAKRGRDVALRCDSISGHVTLYWYRQTLGQGSEVLTYSQSDAQRDKSGRPSGRFSAERPERSVSTLKIQRTEQGDSAVYLCASSPGVVKRGPTGELFFGEGSRLTVL.